These 21 T cell receptor beta chains were all obtained from the same sample, sequenced in a study of cytomegalovirus exposure and HLA in healthy donors. Both 60 Vbeta primers and 13 Jbeta primers went into the PCR. This table comes from immunoSEQ multiplex PCR, and its TCRdb copy is limited to in-frame clones, with some not included. The sample has around 190,000 clones, 75% to 90% seen once; the top ten hold roughly 0.32%. The sample was PBMCs. The receptor set was obtained from a woman younger than 45 in good health and CMV-seronegative.

The J gene is TRBJ1-5, the V gene TRBV2, with D perhaps matching TRBD1 (5 bases). Deletions cut 6 bases from V and 5 bases from J, with 14 bases between. Germline assignment: CDR1 SNHLY and CDR2 FYNNEI. The CDR3 covers 14 residues. CDR3 residues: CASSPVSGDQPQHF. CDR3 sequence (DNA): TGTGCCAGCAGCCCAGTGTCGGGGGATCAGCCCCAGCATTTT.

This chain joins TRBV2 and TRBJ2-3, with 16 bases identical to TRBD2. The germline V gene encodes CDR1 SNHLY and CDR2 FYNNEI. V shed 0 bases, J shed 4 bases, and the junction held 10 bases outside the gene matches. There are 20 residues in the CDR3. In DNA form, the CDR3 reads TGTGCCAGCAGTGAAGCATCAGGGACTAGCGGGGGGGTGAGCCCAGATACGCAGTATTTT. Translated, it gives CASSEASGTSGGVSPDTQYF.

The chain is built from TRBV7-9 and TRBJ1-3, with a tentative D call TRBD1 (5 bases). With 0 bases removed from V and 2 bases from J, the gap between germline ends came to 5 bases. The CDR3 sequence is 14 residues long. Germline V gives CDR1 SEHNR, CDR2 FQNEAQ (reference sequence). The CDR3 loop is CASSLAGAGNTIYF. CDR3 in DNA: TGTGCCAGCAGCTTAGCAGGGGCTGGAAACACCATATATTTT.

This clone was detected only a few times. Relative to the germline gene, one junction end is altered; a read error may explain this. V and J are TRBV7-9 and TRBJ1-1; 8 bases are a match to TRBD1. Looked up from germline, CDR1 is SEHNR and CDR2 is FQNEAQ (reference sequence). This CDR3 comprises 14 residues. CDR3 sequence: CSSSIGQGLTEAFF. CDR3 DNA: TGTTCCAGCAGCATCGGACAGGGCCTAACCGAAGCTTTCTTT.

V is TRBV6-6 and J is TRBJ2-2, with TRBD2 identical over 7 bases. CDR3 size: 14 residues. Germline V gives CDR1 MNHNY, CDR2 SVGAGI (reference sequence). V shed 0 bases, J shed 7 bases, and the junction held 2 bases outside the gene matches. CDR3 protein: CASSYSGLGGELFF. CDR3 sequence (DNA): TGTGCCAGCAGTTACTCCGGACTAGGCGGGGAGCTGTTTTTT.

The V call is TRBV7-9, the J call TRBJ2-1; TRBD2 matches at 13 bases. Looked up from germline, CDR1 is SEHNR and CDR2 is FQNEAQ (reference sequence). The CDR3 length is 17 residues. The V and J ends lost 6 bases and 14 bases, in that order; junction bases with no gene match: 19. CDR3 residues: CASRPGTSGKGLTREFF. The CDR3 DNA sequence: TGTGCCAGCAGACCCGGGACTAGCGGGAAGGGGTTAACGAGGGAGTTCTTC.

This clone was counted a few times. This chain joins TRBV20-1 and TRBJ2-1; 10 nucleotides line up with TRBD2. The CDR3 length is 11 residues. Looked up from germline, CDR1 is DFQATT and CDR2 is SNEGSKA (reference sequence). Germline trimming cut 8 bases from V and 8 bases from J; bases unmatched to any gene: 3. The CDR3 sequence is CSLLAGDEQFF. The CDR3 nucleotides are TGCAGTCTTCTAGCGGGAGATGAGCAGTTCTTC.

This sequence joins TRBV6-1 and TRBJ2-7; the D gene is possibly TRBD2 (6 bases). Trimming took 3 bases from V and 3 from J, leaving 15 bases between them. Germline CDR1 MNHNS, CDR2 SASEGT. This CDR3 has 15 residues. The DNA for the CDR3 is TGTGCCAGCAGTGACCCCGGGACTGGCCACTACGAGCAGTACTTC. Its protein is CASSDPGTGHYEQYF.

This clone was observed once. The genes are TRBV11-2 and TRBJ1-3; no clear D. The germline V and J ends were trimmed by 7 bases and 2 bases, with 18 bases remaining between them. The CDR3 spans 16 residues. CDR1 and CDR2 from the germline V gene are SGHAT and FQNNGV. The CDR3 here is CASTLGTGSPGNTIYF. The CDR3 nucleotides read TGTGCCAGCACCCTTGGCACGGGGTCCCCTGGAAACACCATATATTTT.

The V and J genes are TRBV6-5 and TRBJ1-2; 9 bases fit TRBD1. CDR3 length: 15 residues. Germline trimming cut 1 base from V and 4 bases from J; bases unmatched to any gene: 4. The germline gives CDR1 MNHEY, CDR2 SVGAGI. This CDR3 is CASSYLGQGTYGYTF. The CDR3 DNA follows: TGTGCCAGCAGTTACTTAGGACAGGGGACCTATGGCTACACCTTC.

A single count supports this clone. This chain uses TRBV19 with TRBJ1-6; tentatively, D is TRBD1 (5 bases). Trimming cost V 6 bases and J 5 bases, with 23 bases left between them. The CDR3 is made up of 18 amino acids. Germline V gives CDR1 LNHDA, CDR2 SQIVND (reference sequence). In nucleotides, the CDR3 is TGTGCCAGTAGACTCTCTCACCGGTTGGCAGGGAATAATTCACCCCTCCACTTT. Protein product: CASRLSHRLAGNNSPLHF.

V is TRBV7-9 and J is TRBJ2-1; TRBD2 aligns across 11 bases. The trim removed 3 bases at V and 0 bases at J, leaving 4 bases unmatched. CDR1 and CDR2 from the germline V gene are SEHNR and FQNEAQ (reference sequence). This CDR3 contains 17 residues. CDR3 in amino acids: CASSFLGTSGSYNEQFF. In nucleotides, the CDR3 is TGTGCCAGCAGCTTTCTCGGGACTAGCGGCTCCTACAATGAGCAGTTCTTC.

The chain has TRBV7-6 and TRBJ2-7; D might be TRBD1 (5 bases). The CDR3 covers 13 residues. Looked up from germline, CDR1 is SGHVS and CDR2 is FNYEAQ. V lost 2 bases, J lost 2 bases, and 7 bases lay in between. The CDR3 DNA reads TGTGCCAGCAGCTTAACAGGAGCCTACGAGCAGTACTTC. Translation: CASSLTGAYEQYF.

This clone occurred once. The chain links TRBV6-5 to TRBJ1-5; no reliable D call. The germline CDR1 and CDR2 sequences are MNHEY and SVGAGI. Trimming removed 0 bases from V and 11 bases from J, with 20 bases in between. This CDR3 comprises 16 residues. This CDR3 is CASSYSTPTAGVAQHF. DNA for the CDR3: TGTGCCAGCAGTTACTCGACACCCACGGCGGGAGTTGCCCAGCATTTT.

CDR3 region: CASSLGGLTSGGSRSQYF. DNA for the CDR3: TGTGCCAGCAGCTTAGGAGGGCTGACTAGCGGGGGGTCTCGATCACAGTATTTT. The J gene is TRBJ2-3, the V gene TRBV7-6, with TRBD2 matching over 13 bases. The CDR3 spans 18 residues. Germline-derived CDR1 and CDR2 are SGHVS and FNYEAQ. Trimming cost V 1 base and J 12 bases; bases outside gene matches: 16.

The genes are TRBV5-1 and TRBJ1-4, with 7 positions matching TRBD1. V was clipped by 4 bases and J by 0 bases; unmatched bases: 3. Germline loops: CDR1 SGHRS, CDR2 YFSETQ. This CDR3 is 15 amino acids long. CDR3 loop: CASSGTAATNEKLFF. CDR3 nucleotides: TGCGCCAGCAGCGGGACAGCCGCAACTAATGAAAAACTGTTTTTT.

The chain uses TRBV6-5 and TRBJ1-1; D remains ambiguous. The CDR3 is made up of 14 amino acids. V shed 6 bases and J shed 6 bases, with 17 bases lying between them. Looked up from germline, CDR1 is MNHEY and CDR2 is SVGAGI. CDR3 DNA: TGTGCCAGCAGCCGCGGGCAGACTGGCGCTGAAGCTTTCTTT. It specifies CASSRGQTGAEAFF.

The rearrangement links TRBV6-1 to TRBJ2-1, with D tentatively TRBD2 (6 bases). V was trimmed by 2 bases and J by 1 base, leaving 9 bases between them. The CDR3 is 15 residues long. The germline V gene encodes CDR1 MNHNS and CDR2 SASEGT. In DNA form, the CDR3 reads TGTGCCAGCAGTGAACGCGGGGAATCCTACAATGAGCAGTTCTTC. This encodes CASSERGESYNEQFF.

In DNA form, the CDR3 reads TGTGCCACCAGTAGTCCGGGACAGGGCTCAACCTACGAGCAGTACTTC. It translates to CATSSPGQGSTYEQYF. This sequence joins TRBV15 and TRBJ2-7; 9 nucleotides line up with TRBD1. The germline gives CDR1 LNHNV, CDR2 YYDKDF (reference sequence). The CDR3 has 16 residues. The V segment lost 6 bases and the J segment 2 bases; nucleotides outside the gene matches: 11.

V is TRBV6-5 and J is TRBJ2-3, with D possibly TRBD1 on 7 matching bases. Germline CDR1 MNHEY, CDR2 SVGAGI. The CDR3 is 13 amino acids. Trimming removed 11 bases at V and 5 bases at J, with 17 bases between. The CDR3 protein is CASTQGGGDTQYF. The CDR3, as DNA: TGTGCCTCCACCCAGGGGGGTGGAGATACGCAGTATTTT.

The chain joins TRBV5-6 to TRBJ1-1; D is unclear. CDR3 size: 15 residues. Trimming removed 0 bases at V and 6 bases at J, with 15 bases between. Per the germline V gene, CDR1 is SGHDT and CDR2 is YYEEEE. The CDR3 spells CASSLATNWPPEAFF. CDR3 bases: TGTGCCAGCAGCTTGGCCACTAATTGGCCCCCTGAAGCTTTCTTT.